This T cell receptor (beta chain) comes out of a study of PD-1 blockade in classical Hodgkin lymphoma. Study observations and caveats: CD4+ TCR diversity rose significantly by C4D1, and CD8+ TCR diversity did not. Patients who initiated nivolumab within 1 year of ASCT were excluded. Before treatment, complete responders showed about the same diversity as newly diagnosed patients.

Profiled with immunoSEQ multiplex PCR; TCRdb holds only in-frame clones, not every one. The sample shows tens of thousands of clones, over 75% of them seen only once. V dropped 5 bases and J dropped 2; count of bases not matched to a gene: 8. The germline V gene encodes CDR1 PRHDT and CDR2 FYEKMQ (reference sequence). The CDR3 totals 16 residues. In the case of this clone: Its target is unknown.

In every patient, relapse followed autologous stem cell transplantation, while exposure to brentuximab vedotin differed. Purification of CD4+ T cells from thawed PBMCs was performed via magnetic negative selection. The rearrangement links TRBV13 to TRBJ1-2, with 10 nucleotides matching TRBD1. This TCR came from a human donor with classical Hodgkin lymphoma. The source material was CD4+ T cells from blood, sampled at baseline. Here the CDR3 reads CASSDRQGAINYGYTF. In nucleotides, the CDR3 is TGTGCCAGCAGCGACAGACAGGGGGCGATAAACTATGGCTACACCTTC.